This TCR beta chain is drawn from a study of post-analysis software for immune sequencing data. Points from the study as a whole: Comparison of patients with controls showed about 5 TRBV segments more frequent in patients, TRBV5-6, TRBV5-1 and TRBV20-1 among them.

This clonotype was recorded a few times. Its matching antigen is unknown. V lost 4 bases, J lost 1 base, and 8 bases lay in between. From germline, CDR1 is DFQATT and CDR2 SNEGSKA (reference sequence). The CDR3 extends over 14 amino acids. Tagging with unique molecular identifiers was a feature of the TCR beta cDNA libraries. Input of about 0.95 to 11 million T cells yielded around 460,000 cDNA molecules. TCRdb itself ran the PCR reads through MiXCR, one entry per CDR3 protein. The sample comprises roughly 410,000 distinct CDR3 sequences, approximately 33% of which are singletons, and 13% rests with the top ten.

The receptor was isolated from a girl between 10 and 17 years old with multiple sclerosis. Sequencing was carried out using blood. The J gene is TRBJ2-6, the V gene TRBV20-1; D is unresolved. The CDR3 loop reads CSATPGSGANVLTF. The CDR3 nucleotides read TGCAGTGCTACCCCTGGGTCTGGGGCCAACGTCCTGACTTTC.